The 17 T cell receptor beta chains listed next were all sequenced from one sample in a study of blood T cell repertoires in COVID-19. Data came from immunoSEQ multiplex PCR; TCRdb stores just in-frame clones and leaves some out. Among roughly 280,000 clones listed, about 87% were seen once. Sequences were obtained from peripheral blood. These receptors all come from a woman aged 60-70 years with COVID-19, enrolled during active disease.

The V call is TRBV7-9, the J call TRBJ1-3, with 7 bases aligning to TRBD1. The CDR3 is 19 amino acids. Germline V lookup: CDR1 SEHNR, CDR2 FQNEAQ (reference sequence). V lost 2 bases to trimming and J lost 4 bases; unmatched junction nucleotides: 17. In DNA form, the CDR3 reads TGTGCCAGCAGCTTATGGGACAGCAGCGCTTTGGGCTTCGGAAACACCATATATTTT. Translation gives CASSLWDSSALGFGNTIYF.

This sequence joins TRBV5-3 and TRBJ2-7, with no clear D. TRBV5-3 is classed as an ORF, of uncertain function. Trimming left V 0 bases short and J 6 bases short, with 25 bases between. CDR3 length: 18 amino acids. CDR3 bases: TGTGCCAGAAGCTTGGCCCTGGTGGTGAATTTGGGTCGCGGCGAGCAGTACTTC. It encodes CARSLALVVNLGRGEQYF.

This chain uses TRBV6-2 or TRBV6-3 with TRBJ1-1; a weak D match, TRBD1 (5 bases). Germline V lookup: CDR1 MNHEY, CDR2 SVGEGT. This CDR3 has 15 residues. Trimming pared 2 bases from V and 1 base from J, leaving 11 bases between. The CDR3, as DNA: TGTGCCAGCAGTTACGCTAGGGGTGAGAACACTGAAGCTTTCTTT. Amino acids: CASSYARGENTEAFF.

V is TRBV10-1 and J is TRBJ1-5, with 9 bases identical to TRBD1. The CDR3 covers 20 residues. CDR1 WNHNN and CDR2 SYGVQD come from the germline V gene (reference sequence). V trimming: 11 bases; J trimming: 3 bases; junction bases outside the gene matches: 26. CDR3: CAAIPFDGRDRVIYNQPQHF. In nucleotides, the CDR3 is TGCGCCGCAATTCCTTTTGATGGCCGGGACAGGGTAATTTACAATCAGCCCCAGCATTTT.

This chain connects TRBV19 to TRBJ2-5; 7 bases line up with TRBD1. CDR3 length equals 14 residues. V lost 8 bases to trimming and J lost 5 bases; unmatched junction nucleotides: 11. Germline V gives CDR1 LNHDA, CDR2 SQIVND (reference sequence). The CDR3 sequence is CASQSQGLRETQYF. DNA for the CDR3: TGTGCCAGTCAATCACAGGGGTTGCGGGAGACCCAGTACTTC.

The chain employs TRBV7-3 and TRBJ2-2; no clear D. The CDR3 consists of 16 residues. The germline CDR1 and CDR2 sequences are SGHTA and FQGTGA. The V gene lost 4 bases and the J gene lost 0 bases, with 12 bases spanning the gap. CDR3 coding DNA: TGTGCCAGCAGCTATAGAGGCGTCCCGAACACCGGGGAGCTGTTTTTT. Translating gives CASSYRGVPNTGELFF.

This clone was counted at least ten times. The chain joins TRBV7-8 to TRBJ2-7; D might be TRBD2 (5 bases). The CDR3 has 17 amino acids. Germline lookup yields CDR1 SGHVS and CDR2 FQNEAQ. Trimming cost V 5 bases and J 4 bases, with 24 bases left between them. CDR3 in amino acids: CASSHSGWVEGSYEQYF. CDR3 in DNA: TGTGCCAGCAGCCATAGTGGTTGGGTCGAGGGAAGTTACGAGCAGTACTTC.

This chain links TRBV3-1 (or the pseudogene TRBV3-2) with TRBJ2-1, with D perhaps matching TRBD2 (5 bases). The CDR3 is 16 amino acids. Looked up from germline, CDR1 is LGHDT and CDR2 is YNNKEL (reference sequence). V lost 8 bases, J lost 4 bases, and 21 bases lay in between. The CDR3 spells CASEGSRGKNYNEQFF. CDR3 coding DNA: TGTGCCAGCGAGGGCTCCCGAGGTAAAAATTACAATGAGCAGTTCTTC.

The chain combines TRBV29-1 with TRBJ1-1, with 10 positions matching TRBD1. V shed 7 bases and J 4 bases; nucleotides not matched to a gene: 9. The CDR3 totals 14 residues. The germline CDR1 and CDR2 sequences are SQVTM and ANQGSEA. For the CDR3, the DNA is TGCAGCGGGAGACAGGGGGCGCGAGGCACTGAAGCTTTCTTT. Translation: CSGRQGARGTEAFF.

The rearrangement joins TRBV27 to TRBJ2-3; 7 bases fit TRBD2. The CDR3 spans 15 residues. J was trimmed by 4 bases and V by 3 bases; bases with no gene match: 7. Germline CDR1 MNHEY, CDR2 SMNVEV (reference sequence). The CDR3, as DNA: TGTGCCAGCAGTTTTTATGGCGGGAGCGCAGATACGCAGTATTTT. Amino acids: CASSFYGGSADTQYF.

V usage is TRBV7-3 and J usage is TRBJ2-1, with D unclear. This CDR3 contains 13 residues. CDR1 and CDR2 from the germline V gene are SGHTA and FQGTGA. Deletions cut 6 bases from V and 9 bases from J, with 15 bases between. For the CDR3, the DNA is TGTGCCAGCAGTCCGATCTTAGCCGGTGAGCAGTTCTTC. It is translated as CASSPILAGEQFF.

The chain is built from TRBV30 and TRBJ1-6; no clear D gene. The CDR3 loop spans 12 amino acids. The germline CDR1 and CDR2 sequences are GTSNPN and SVGIG (reference sequence). Trimming took 6 bases from V and 10 from J, leaving 13 bases between them. DNA for the CDR3: TGTGCCTGCTCCCTCTCTATGTCACCCCTCCACTTT. It specifies CACSLSMSPLHF.

This chain uses TRBV11-3 with TRBJ2-3; 10 bases agree with TRBD1. Germline V gene sequence: CDR1 SGHNT, CDR2 YENEEA. The trim removed 6 bases at V and 2 bases at J, leaving 11 bases unmatched. This CDR3 contains 17 residues. The CDR3 sequence is CASSRNTGTGDTDTQYF. The CDR3 bases are TGTGCCAGCAGTCGGAACACCGGGACAGGGGACACAGATACGCAGTATTTT.

J is TRBJ2-2 and V is TRBV25-1, with 9 bases aligning to TRBD2. The trim removed 3 bases at V and 5 bases at J, leaving 4 bases unmatched. The CDR3 is 15 residues long. Looked up from germline, CDR1 is MGHDK and CDR2 is SYGVNS. In DNA form, the CDR3 reads TGTGCCAGCAGTGAGGCGGGAGGGCTGACCGGGGAGCTGTTTTTT. It yields the protein CASSEAGGLTGELFF.

The CDR3 region is CASRPTENYGYTF. In DNA, the CDR3 is TGTGCCAGCAGGCCGACAGAGAACTATGGCTACACCTTC. This chain uses TRBV6-5 with TRBJ1-2; TRBD1 might be the D (5 bases). The length of the CDR3 is 13 residues. Germline V gene lookup returns CDR1 MNHEY and CDR2 SVGAGI. V lost 6 bases, J lost 2 bases, and 10 bases lay in between.

The chain has TRBV10-3 and TRBJ2-1; 9 bases align to TRBD1. Germline-derived CDR1 and CDR2 are ENHRY and SYGVKD. This CDR3 has 13 residues. V lost 10 bases and J lost 4; bases outside the gene matches: 5. CDR3 DNA: TGTGCCACCCGGGACAGGGCATACAATGAGCAGTTCTTC. Protein: CATRDRAYNEQFF.

This clone has more than one count but fewer than ten. V and J are TRBV24-1 and TRBJ2-5, with D maybe TRBD2 (6 bases). V lost 0 bases and J 2 bases, leaving 12 bases between the germline ends. This CDR3 is built from 16 residues. CDR1 and CDR2 from the germline V gene are KGHDR and SFDVKD. The CDR3 DNA reads as TGTGCCACCAGTGATTTGCGGCGGGGCGATCAAGAGACCCAGTACTTC. Protein: CATSDLRRGDQETQYF.